These 3 T cell receptor beta chains share one sample of origin, sequenced in a study of memory CD8 T cells in hepatitis C reinfection (dated by TCRdb to the late 2010s). The time point label on this specimen signifies: pre-reinfection, 55 to 20 weeks before reinfection detection. The sorted cells were sequenced directly ex vivo, without any in vitro expansion ahead of TCR sequencing. The library was generated by the immunoSEQ multiplex PCR assay. The table comes from immuneACCESS by way of TCRdb, which keeps in-frame sequences with V and J called. Part of the clones is missing from these tables; in studies checked, under half for an unresolved V gene and the rest for unknown reasons. The sample table holds about 50,000 clones, of which approximately 89% were seen once. In total, the top ten clones hold roughly 1% of the sample. The sequenced sample consisted of naive CD8+ T cells sorted from blood. This specimen's cell subset or site label, per the study, means: total naive CD8+CD45RO- T cells. The origin of the receptors is a man between 18 and 29 years old with hepatitis C virus infection.

J is TRBJ2-5 and V is TRBV4-1, with a possible D match to TRBD1 (5 bases). V dropped 1 base and J dropped 2 bases, with 11 bases sitting between them. The CDR3 is 15 amino acids. Germline V CDR1 and CDR2: MGHRA, YSYEKL. The chain's CDR3 is CASSQAGRKQETQYF. In DNA form, the CDR3 reads TGCGCCAGCAGCCAAGCAGGGCGTAAACAAGAGACCCAGTACTTC.

The CDR3 DNA is TGTGCCAGTACCCCCGGGCTCCAGGGGCCCACGCCCCAGCATTTT. Protein sequence: CASTPGLQGPTPQHF. V is TRBV19 and J is TRBJ1-5; tentative D call: TRBD1 (6 bases). The CDR3 length is 15 residues. Germline assignment: CDR1 LNHDA and CDR2 SQIVND (reference sequence). V was clipped by 7 bases and J by 9 bases, with 22 bases between them.

The genes are TRBV13 and TRBJ2-1; maybe TRBD2 (6 bases). The CDR3 is made up of 12 amino acids. V dropped 7 bases and J dropped 9 bases, with 13 bases sitting between them. Germline CDR1 PRHDT, CDR2 FYEKMQ (reference sequence). CDR3 bases: TGTGCCAGCACCTCTCTAGCGCTTGAGCAGTTCTTC. Protein: CASTSLALEQFF.